This entry lists 11 T cell receptor beta chains sequenced from one sample in a study of multiple sclerosis patients with progressive multifocal leukoencephalopathy. Noted time point: before natalizumab initiation. Clones were read by immunoSEQ multiplex PCR, and TCRdb kept only the in-frame ones, dropping some. The sample records tens of thousands of clones, nearly 95% being singletons. Source material: PBMCs. These receptors were obtained from a young man with multiple sclerosis.

The V gene is TRBV25-1, the J gene TRBJ1-3; 7 nucleotides align to TRBD1. The CDR3 is 17 residues long. V was clipped by 2 bases and J by 0 bases; unmatched bases: 7. Germline V gene data show CDR1 as MGHDK and CDR2 as SYGVNS. The CDR3: CASSEPSGGRSGNTIYF. The CDR3 coding sequence is TGTGCCAGCAGTGAACCCTCAGGGGGTCGCTCTGGAAACACCATATATTTT.

For this clone: The CDR3 end shows no conserved phenylalanine or tryptophan, and so a read error is likely. The rearrangement uses TRBV6-5 and TRBJ1-2; tentatively, D is TRBD1 (5 bases). Deletions cut 2 bases from V and 4 bases from J, with 14 bases between. CDR3 size: 15 residues. Per germline, CDR1 MNHEY and CDR2 SVGAGI. CDR3 coding DNA: TGTGCCAGCAGTTACGCTCTGGGGGGTGGCTATGGCTACACCCTC. It yields the protein CASSYALGGGYGYTL.

The CDR3 DNA reads as TGTGCCAGCAGCTTAGATGAGACTAGCAGATACAATGAGCAGTTCTTC. It is translated as CASSLDETSRYNEQFF. The chain recombines TRBV5-8 with TRBJ2-1; 7 nucleotides agree with TRBD2. The germline gives CDR1 SGHTS, CDR2 YDEGEE. There are 16 residues in the CDR3. J was trimmed by 4 bases and V by 2 bases; bases with no gene match: 9.

The J gene is TRBJ2-1, the V gene TRBV4-3; 10 bases fit TRBD2. In germline, CDR1 is LGHNA, CDR2 YSLEER. The trim removed 0 bases at V and 7 bases at J, leaving 9 bases unmatched. The CDR3 covers 17 residues. CDR3 amino acids: CASSQDPASGRQNEQFF. The CDR3 nucleotides read TGCGCCAGCAGCCAAGATCCTGCTAGCGGGAGACAGAATGAGCAGTTCTTC.

This CDR3 reads CASTRRGTTEAFF. The DNA for the CDR3 is TGTGCCAGCACTCGGAGGGGGACCACTGAAGCTTTCTTT. The rearrangement links TRBV6-6 to TRBJ1-1, with D tentatively TRBD1 (6 bases). This CDR3 is built from 13 residues. Trimming removed 7 bases from V and 4 bases from J, with 13 bases in between. Germline V gives CDR1 MNHNY, CDR2 SVGAGI (reference sequence).

This clone was seen a handful of times. This chain links TRBV6-1 with TRBJ2-7; 8 nucleotides line up with TRBD2. The CDR3 loop spans 14 amino acids. Germline V gene lookup returns CDR1 MNHNS and CDR2 SASEGT. The V segment lost 2 bases and the J segment 5 bases; nucleotides outside the gene matches: 5. The CDR3 sequence: CASSEPGGGHEQYV. The DNA for the CDR3 is TGTGCCAGCAGTGAACCCGGGGGGGGGCACGAGCAGTACGTC.

The chain is built from TRBV7-3 and TRBJ2-6; the D gene could be TRBD1 or TRBD2 (5 bases each). This CDR3 comprises 15 residues. Deletions cut 0 bases from V and 4 bases from J, with 7 bases between. Germline V gives CDR1 SGHTA, CDR2 FQGTGA. The CDR3 reads CASSLTGDGANVLTF. The CDR3 DNA is TGTGCCAGCAGCTTAACCGGGGACGGGGCCAACGTCCTGACTTTC.

This chain links TRBV4-3 with TRBJ2-7; the D gene is possibly TRBD2 (7 bases). Trimming cost V 3 bases and J 5 bases, with 20 bases left between them. The CDR3 length is 16 residues. Germline V CDR1 and CDR2: LGHNA, YSLEER. The CDR3 nucleotides read TGCGCCAGCAGCCAGGGGGGGCGCGTGCACGGCGACGAGCAGTACTTC. Translating gives CASSQGGRVHGDEQYF.

The rearrangement links TRBV6-5 to TRBJ2-5, with TRBD2 matching 8 bases. The CDR3 runs to 13 residues. Trimming removed 6 bases from V and 4 bases from J; junction bases left unmatched: 4. Germline CDR1 reads MNHEY; CDR2 reads SVGAGI. The CDR3 DNA is TGTGCCAGCAGCCCCGGGGGGGGAGAGACCCAGTACTTC. This gives the protein CASSPGGGETQYF.

This rearrangement joins TRBV9 to TRBJ1-3, with D uncertain. The germline V and J ends were trimmed by 0 bases and 0 bases, with 13 bases remaining between them. The CDR3 is 17 amino acids. Germline lookup yields CDR1 SGDLS and CDR2 YYNGEE. The CDR3 DNA reads TGTGCCAGCAGCGTAGGGTCGGACCCCAGCTCTGGAAACACCATATATTTT. Its protein product is CASSVGSDPSSGNTIYF.

The chain is built from TRBV20-1 and TRBJ2-5; D is ambiguous. The ends were cut back, 3 bases at V and 1 base at J, with 3 bases in the middle. From germline, CDR1 is DFQATT and CDR2 SNEGSKA (reference sequence). The CDR3 is made up of 11 amino acids. The CDR3 loop reads CSARLQETQYF. CDR3 nucleotide sequence: TGCAGTGCTAGGCTCCAAGAGACCCAGTACTTC.